The 5 T cell receptor beta chains listed next were all sequenced from one sample in a study of prognosis after radiotherapy for stage I lung cancer. Two rounds of multiplex PCR amplified TCR beta CDR3 from genomic DNA. First-round PCR employed TRBV- and TRBJ-specific primers for each gene. TCRdb processed the multiplex PCR reads anew with MiXCR; each CDR3 protein has one entry. The sample shows 50,000 to 75,000 distinct CDR3 sequences, approximately 25% of them seen only once. The sequenced sample was PBMCs, obtained before or after stereotactic body radiation therapy (not recorded which). The receptors derive from a donor aged 50 or older with non-small cell lung cancer.

This clonotype was seen repeatedly, ten times or more. The chain uses TRBV6-5 and TRBJ2-7; D gene ambiguous. Germline CDR1 is MNHEY and CDR2 is SVGAGI. Trimming shortened V by 2 bases and J by 0 bases, and 11 bases separated the two germline ends. The CDR3 sequence is 15 residues long. The CDR3 nucleotides are TGTGCCAGCAGTTACGACCCGACGGACTCCTACGAGCAGTACTTC. Amino acid sequence: CASSYDPTDSYEQYF.

This clonotype was observed many times. The chain uses TRBV2 and TRBJ2-4; TRBD1 agrees at 8 bases. The CDR3 has 14 amino acids. Germline CDR1 and CDR2: SNHLY and FYNNEI. V shed 4 bases and J 7 bases; nucleotides not matched to a gene: 6. CDR3 sequence reads: CASSGAGGPNIQYF. CDR3 sequence (DNA): TGTGCCAGCAGTGGGGCAGGGGGCCCGAACATTCAGTACTTC.

This clonotype was counted at least ten times. This chain joins TRBV3-1 and TRBJ2-3; either TRBD1 or TRBD2 may supply D (5 bases each). The CDR3 runs 17 residues. Germline V gene data show CDR1 as LGHDT and CDR2 as YNNKEL (reference sequence). V was pared by 0 bases and J by 4 bases, with 17 bases between. The CDR3 DNA sequence: TGTGCCAGCAGCCAAGATCGTGTGGGGGTAGGCCCAGATACGCAGTATTTT. Encoded protein: CASSQDRVGVGPDTQYF.

A note on this clonotype: A much larger clone is a single base away; this may be a read error. V and J are TRBV7-2 and TRBJ1-1; D is ambiguous. Germline CDR1 and CDR2: SGHTA and FQGNSA. The CDR3 loop spans 14 amino acids. CDR3: CASILALDSTEAFF. The CDR3 DNA reads TGTGCCAGCATCTTAGCCCTTGACTCCACTGAAGCTTTCTTT.

As for this clonotype: This may be a read error: a much more frequent sequence differs by one nucleotide. The V call is TRBV19, the J call TRBJ1-1; tentative D call: TRBD1 (6 bases). The germline V gene has CDR1 LNHDA and CDR2 SQIVND (reference sequence). Trimming took 9 bases from V and 6 from J, leaving 17 bases between them. The length of the CDR3 is 13 residues. The CDR3 nucleotides read TGTGCCAGCACCCAAGACAGGTCCGCTGAAGCTTTCTTT. It yields the protein CASTQDRSAEAFF.